This paragraph covers one T cell receptor beta chain sequence. The clone's antigen remains unknown. Nothing much larger sits one base from this clone, and base qualities are not available. Sample time point, as interpreted from the label and publication: baseline before first vaccination. Samples from vaccinated people were obtained from the UK trials COV001 and COV002, which included a single-blind randomized controlled phase 2/3 trial of AZD1222 (ChAdOx1 nCoV-19) in healthy adults. For TCRbeta chain sequencing, PBMC samples from trial participants were taken at day 0 and at day 28 after the second dose. From the germline V gene, CDR1 is SGHTA and CDR2 is FQGNSA. The junction shows trimming of 1 base on V and 1 base on J, plus 8 bases between the germline ends. The CDR3 contains 14 residues, cysteine and phenylalanine counted. Only the CDR3 portion is preserved as DNA: 42 bases, with reading frame beginning at the first base.

This sample stems from a study of T cell responses to AZD1222 COVID-19 vaccine (TCRdb year 2021). Study-wide context: AZD1222 recipients with second doses at about 4 weeks or about 12 weeks were pooled, because spike-specific TCR depth and breadth did not differ between schedules. TCR sequencing covered 230 or so trial participants: 200 to 220 given two doses of AZD1222 and 26 given two doses of MenACWY control vaccine. Trial participants were enrolled into age subgroups of 18-55, 56-69 and 70-plus years, which contained about 160, 30 and 59 TCR-sequenced participants, respectively. On the study overall, not on this receptor specifically: Because no samples from the day 14 peak response were available, repertoires could be characterized only after the peak T cell response. Reportedly, almost half of the unique spike-specific TCRs recognized epitopes lying outside the regions that are mutated in the B.1.351 and B.1.1.7 variants. The vaccine-associated CD4 TCRs covered the entire spike protein, and the dominant responses fell in regions 160-218 and 743-854. After two AZD1222 doses, both the breadth and the depth of spike-specific TCRs were significantly higher than at day 0 and than in MenACWY recipients. In the small 56-69-year group, the increase in depth fell short of significance, most likely because of low power. Most participants were white British and females outnumbered males, and the authors suggested that clonal diversity may have been underestimated. Conclusions about previously exposed vaccinees are limited because only six or seven AZD1222 recipients were SARS-CoV-2 seropositive at baseline.

The CDR3 regions of human TCRbeta chains were analyzed by immunosequencing. The original pipeline was this. Repertoire TCRs were checked for matches against a reference library of SARS-CoV-2-specific TCRs that had been generated using the MIRA antigen-specificity platform. Breadth was defined as the fraction of unique TCRs that were SARS-CoV-2-associated. Depth was defined as the fraction of total T cells that were SARS-CoV-2-associated. Using the MIRA data, each spike-specific TCR was mapped to the spike region that the TCR reacts to and placed in a CD4 or CD8 class. Log10-transformed breadth and depth values were compared by one-way ANOVA with Sidak's multiple comparisons tests. Not all clones reach the TCRdb copy of this immuneACCESS table, which keeps in-frame sequences only. Checked studies attribute under half of the gap to unresolved V genes and leave the rest unexplained. D and trimming come from the DNA, and the V and J calls and clone size come from that table. This sample lists around 150,000 clones; over 75% were detected once. The ten most abundant clones make up roughly 3.1% of the sample.

The clonotype was recovered from an adult in good health. This specimen was peripheral blood, taken on day 0 of AZD1222 vaccination. The chain employs TRBV7-2 and TRBJ2-7, with the identity of the D gene unclear. The CDR3 region has the sequence CASSLVTDSYEQYF. The base sequence is TGTGCCAGCAGCTTAGTCACCGATTCCTACGAGCAGTACTTC.